This T cell receptor (beta chain) derives from a study of identical twins. Every donor was a healthy Caucasian. TCRdb called the 5' RACE reads again in MiXCR, with one record for every CDR3 protein. The data hold approximately 500,000 distinct CDR3 sequences, with about 16% observed a single time. Comments on this clonotype: Its target is unknown.

Findings and caveats of the study: Findings came from cross-sectional statistics, without long-term follow-up of donors.

Germline CDR1 and CDR2: ENHRY and SYGVKD. Trimming pared 2 bases from V and 10 bases from J, leaving 12 bases between. The CDR3 length is 13 residues. These data also formed part of another study, on yellow fever vaccine responses in identical twins. From that report: Among the twins, the vaccine T cell response reportedly seemed partly convergent and partly personalized.

The source material was CD4+ T cells sorted from blood. The J gene is TRBJ2-1, the V gene TRBV10-3; unclear D gene. The sequence was collected from a young woman in good health. The CDR3 loop is CAISEEPAVEQFF. CDR3 DNA sequence: TGTGCCATCAGTGAGGAACCCGCCGTGGAGCAGTTCTTC.